The rows below give T cell receptor beta chains drawn from one sample of a study of beta chain features in type 1 diabetes. Data came from immunoSEQ multiplex PCR; TCRdb stores just in-frame clones and leaves some out. The sample yields hundreds of thousands of clones, 12% to 15% seen once. Specimen: central memory CD4+ T cells from blood. Receptors originate from a man aged 30-40 years in good health. Each CDR3 is given with its conserved first and last residue. D genes are given only for firm matches. Only some rows state a clone size, as once, few, many or a class for expanded clones.

V	J	D	size	CDR3	DNA
TRBV29-1	TRBJ1-3	.	.	CSVEQGFIGNTIYF	TGCAGCGTTGAACAGGGTTTTATTGGAAACACCATATATTTT
TRBV9	TRBJ2-6	.	few	CASSSLSGANVLTF	TGTGCCAGCAGCTCATTATCTGGGGCCAACGTCCTGACTTTC
TRBV15	TRBJ1-5	.	.	CATSRDFGKSQPQHF	TGTGCCACCAGCAGAGATTTCGGGAAATCTCAGCCCCAGCATTTT
TRBV25-1	TRBJ1-2	.	.	CASSENRAGYGYTF	TGTGCCAGCAGTGAAAACAGGGCGGGCTATGGCTACACCTTC
TRBV10-3	TRBJ1-1	.	few	CAISDIALNTEAFF	TGTGCCATCAGTGACATTGCTTTGAACACTGAAGCTTTCTTT
TRBV6-4	TRBJ2-2	.	few	CASSDRDTGELFF	TGTGCCAGCAGTGACAGGGACACCGGGGAGCTGTTTTTT
TRBV20-1	TRBJ2-5	.	few	CSASLRETQYF	TGCAGTGCTAGTCTTAGGGAGACCCAGTACTTC
TRBV4-2	TRBJ1-1	.	many	CASSHETVNTEAFF	TGTGCCAGCAGCCATGAGACAGTTAACACTGAAGCTTTCTTT
TRBV6-1	TRBJ1-2	.	.	CASSEVGYTF	TGTGCCAGCAGTGAAGTTGGCTACACCTTC
TRBV7-9	TRBJ2-5	.	few	CASSQGNQETQYF	TGTGCCAGCAGCCAAGGCAATCAAGAGACCCAGTACTTC
TRBV29-1	TRBJ2-7	TRBD1	.	CSVSFSATGVEQYF	TGCAGCGTTTCCTTCTCAGCGACAGGGGTCGAGCAGTACTTC
TRBV30	TRBJ1-2	.	.	CALKTGRWGYTF	TGTGCCTTGAAAACAGGGCGGTGGGGCTACACCTTC
TRBV5-5	TRBJ2-7	.	.	CASSLVSQYYEQYF	TGTGCCAGCAGCTTGGTATCCCAGTACTACGAGCAGTACTTC
TRBV6-5	TRBJ1-4	.	.	CASSPGSEKLFF	TGTGCCAGCAGTCCTGGGAGCGAAAAACTGTTTTTT
TRBV2	TRBJ1-1	TRBD1	few	CASSTTGRNTEAFF	TGTGCCAGCAGTACGACAGGGAGGAACACTGAAGCTTTCTTT
TRBV7-2	TRBJ1-5	TRBD1	.	CASSLARQGASNQPQHF	TGTGCCAGCAGCTTAGCCAGGCAGGGGGCAAGCAATCAGCCCCAGCATTTT
TRBV5-6	TRBJ2-1	TRBD1	.	CASSQQGFEQFF	TGTGCCAGCAGTCAACAGGGGTTTGAGCAGTTCTTC
TRBV6-5	TRBJ1-4	.	few	CASSYPRVPEKLFF	TGTGCCAGCAGTTATCCCAGGGTCCCAGAAAAACTGTTTTTT
TRBV4-3	TRBJ1-4	.	.	CASSQEPGGGKLFF	TGCGCCAGCAGCCAAGAGCCCGGGGGAGGAAAACTGTTTTTT
TRBV27	TRBJ1-6	TRBD1	.	CASSPRTGSSYNSPLHF	TGTGCCAGCAGTCCAAGGACAGGGAGCTCCTATAATTCACCCCTCCACTTT
TRBV7-2	TRBJ2-1	TRBD2	few	CASETSGLISYNEQFF	TGTGCCAGCGAGACTAGCGGGCTGATCTCCTACAATGAGCAGTTCTTC
TRBV13	TRBJ2-5	.	.	CASSSRPRLQETQYF	TGTGCCAGCAGCTCCAGGCCCAGGCTCCAAGAGACCCAGTACTTC
TRBV5-1	TRBJ2-3	.	.	CASSRGDVIDTQYF	TGCGCCAGCAGTCGTGGGGATGTTATAGATACGCAGTATTTT